The 16 T cell receptor beta chains reported below all come from one sample, sequenced in a study of cytomegalovirus exposure and HLA in healthy donors. Use of 60 Vbeta and 13 Jbeta primers characterized the PCR. Generated by immunoSEQ multiplex PCR, the TCRdb table keeps only in-frame clones and is missing some. The data show some 170,000 clones, under 80% seen once. Material for sequencing was PBMCs. These receptors were collected from a human donor in good health.

This chain uses TRBV2 with TRBJ2-5; the match to TRBD1 covers 7 bases. CDR1 SNHLY and CDR2 FYNNEI come from the germline V gene. Germline trimming cut 4 bases from V and 7 bases from J; bases unmatched to any gene: 9. This CDR3 is built from 14 residues. The CDR3 loop reads CASSAGTAVGTQYF. CDR3 DNA sequence: TGTGCCAGCAGTGCCGGGACAGCCGTTGGGACCCAGTACTTC.

The chain has TRBV15 and TRBJ2-7; 9 nucleotides line up with TRBD1. Germline trimming cut 1 base from V and 5 bases from J; bases unmatched to any gene: 6. The germline CDR1 and CDR2 sequences are LNHNV and YYDKDF (reference sequence). This CDR3 is built from 15 residues. The DNA of the CDR3 is TGTGCCACCAGCAGAGCTCGGACAGGGGTGGACGAGCAGTACTTC. Translation gives CATSRARTGVDEQYF.

The rearrangement links TRBV7-9 to TRBJ1-1; D is uncertain. The V gene lost 7 bases and the J gene lost 5 bases, with 14 bases spanning the gap. CDR1 SEHNR and CDR2 FQNEAQ come from the germline V gene (reference sequence). The CDR3 has 13 residues. This CDR3 is CASNFLNRTEAFF. CDR3 nucleotides: TGTGCCAGCAACTTCCTTAACCGGACTGAAGCTTTCTTT.

V usage is TRBV19 and J usage is TRBJ1-5, with D unresolved. The length of the CDR3 is 15 residues. Trimming pared 3 bases from V and 2 bases from J, leaving 11 bases between. The germline V gene encodes CDR1 LNHDA and CDR2 SQIVND (reference sequence). The CDR3: CASSMEGWGNQPQHF. CDR3 DNA sequence: TGTGCCAGTAGTATGGAGGGTTGGGGCAATCAGCCCCAGCATTTT.

The chain links TRBV11-2 to TRBJ1-1, with D unclear. CDR3 length: 13 residues. Germline CDR1 reads SGHAT; CDR2 reads FQNNGV. Trimming left V 1 base short and J 6 bases short, with 9 bases between. The DNA for the CDR3 is TGTGCCAGCAGCTTAGCTCGTACGGCTGAAGCTTTCTTT. Translated, it gives CASSLARTAEAFF.

The chain combines TRBV7-8 with TRBJ2-7, with 7 bases fitting TRBD2. After removal of 4 bases from V and 4 bases from J, the junction contained 10 bases not matched to a gene. This CDR3 is built from 15 residues. Germline values: CDR1 SGHVS, CDR2 FQNEAQ. For the CDR3, the DNA is TGTGCCAGCAGCTCCCAGCCAGCGGGGCCTTACGAGCAGTACTTC. Its translation is CASSSQPAGPYEQYF.

V is TRBV7-3 and J is TRBJ2-2, with TRBD2 identical over 13 bases. In germline, CDR1 is SGHTA, CDR2 FQGTGA. The junction had 5 bases not matched to a gene; V was cut back by 5 bases and J by 8 bases. CDR3 length equals 15 residues. The CDR3: CASSLGTSGVGELFF. Here the CDR3 DNA reads TGTGCCAGCAGCCTTGGGACTAGCGGGGTGGGGGAGCTGTTTTTT. The full variable domain, with the rest looked up from reference TRBV7-3 and TRBJ2-2, is GAGVSQTPSNKVTEKGKYVELRCDPISGHTALYWYRQSLGQGPEFLIYFQGTGAADDSGLPNDRFFAVRPEGSVSTLKIQRTERGDSAVYLCASSLGTSGVGELFFGEGSRLTVL.

The chain carries TRBV28 and TRBJ2-3, with D hard to call. The CDR3 length is 12 residues. V was trimmed by 5 bases and J by 6 bases, leaving 9 bases between them. Germline CDR1 is MDHEN and CDR2 is SYDVKM. The CDR3 protein is CASSQSRDTQYF. The CDR3 coding sequence is TGTGCCAGCAGTCAGTCGAGGGATACGCAGTATTTT.

A few counts support this clone. This chain links TRBV4-1 with TRBJ2-1; unclear D gene. This CDR3 has 13 amino acids. From germline, CDR1 is MGHRA and CDR2 YSYEKL. Trimming took 0 bases from V and 12 from J, leaving 12 bases between them. In nucleotides, the CDR3 is TGCGCCAGCAGCCAAGATATAGCTACGGGGCAGTTCTTC. The encoded protein is CASSQDIATGQFF.

This clone was recorded many times. The rearrangement joins TRBV5-1 to TRBJ2-5, with D perhaps TRBD1 (6 bases). Germline CDR1 is SGHRS and CDR2 is YFSETQ. This CDR3 comprises 13 residues. V lost 4 bases to trimming and J lost 3 bases, with 10 bases between them. CDR3 sequence (DNA): TGCGCCAGCAGCAAGGACAGTAAAGAGACCCAGTACTTC. Translation: CASSKDSKETQYF.

This clone appeared once. The V call is TRBV7-8, the J call TRBJ2-2; D is uncertain. Germline CDR1 and CDR2: SGHVS and FQNEAQ. The germline V and J ends were trimmed by 0 bases and 2 bases, with 10 bases remaining between them. This CDR3 is built from 16 residues. The CDR3 DNA sequence: TGTGCCAGCAGCTTAGCCAGTGGCAGTAACACCGGGGAGCTGTTTTTT. Encoded protein: CASSLASGSNTGELFF.

This chain connects TRBV10-3 to TRBJ1-2; 9 bases map to TRBD1. Germline V gene data show CDR1 as ENHRY and CDR2 as SYGVKD. CDR3 length equals 12 residues. Germline trimming cut 8 bases from V and 4 bases from J; bases unmatched to any gene: 2. The CDR3 region has the DNA TGTGCCATCGGGGGACAGGGCTATGGCTACACCTTC. Its protein product is CAIGGQGYGYTF.

J is TRBJ2-1 and V is TRBV5-1, with 9 bases fitting TRBD2. CDR1 is SGHRS, CDR2 YFSETQ, per germline. V was clipped by 0 bases and J by 6 bases; unmatched bases: 7. CDR3 length: 16 residues. The CDR3 coding sequence is TGCGCCAGCAGCTTGGGCGGGGGGGTAGGAGTCAATGAGCAGTTCTTC. Its translation is CASSLGGGVGVNEQFF.

This chain joins TRBV6-1 and TRBJ2-5; 12 nucleotides match TRBD2. Judging by the DNA end, TRBJ2-7 fits better; the J call may be wrong. Germline V CDR1 and CDR2: MNHNS, SASEGT. The CDR3 is 14 residues long. This CDR3 is CASSGTSGAYEQYF. As DNA, the CDR3 is TGTGCCAGCAGTGGGACTAGCGGGGCCTACGAGCAGTACTTC.

Only one count was recorded for this clone. The chain is built from TRBV9 and TRBJ2-7; 8 nucleotides align to TRBD1. This CDR3 has 14 residues. The V gene end was trimmed by 3 bases and the J gene end by 2 bases; junction bases not matched to a gene: 4. Germline CDR1 SGDLS, CDR2 YYNGEE. The CDR3 nucleotides are TGTGCCAGCAGCGACCAGGGGGCTACCTACGAGCAGTACTTC. Translating gives CASSDQGATYEQYF.

V usage is TRBV7-2 and J usage is TRBJ2-1; D is possibly TRBD1 (6 bases). In germline, CDR1 is SGHTA, CDR2 FQGNSA. This CDR3 spans 15 amino acids. With 1 base removed from V and 0 bases from J, the gap between germline ends came to 7 bases. The CDR3 DNA sequence: TGTGCCAGCAGCTTAGTGGGGGCCTCCTACAATGAGCAGTTCTTC. This encodes CASSLVGASYNEQFF.